What follows is one T cell receptor beta chain and its context. This sample was included in a study of blood T cell repertoires in COVID-19. Study as a whole: T cells, B-cell-depleted T cells, or PBMCs supplied cDNA or gDNA.

Each participant's cohort was designated according to participant-reported clinical history. Clones were sequenced by immunoSEQ multiplex PCR, and TCRdb holds only the in-frame ones, with some missing. The repertoire has 110,000 to 150,000 clones, roughly 85% of them found once; the top ten carry under 4.5%. Specimen: PBMCs or T cells enriched from blood (not recorded which). The receptor's source is a man between 45 and 60 years old who had recovered from COVID-19.

The CDR3 is CASSSAGGSHEQYF. The CDR3 coding sequence is TGTGCCAGCAGTTCAGCCGGGGGTTCACACGAGCAGTACTTC. V usage is TRBV6-5 and J usage is TRBJ2-7; D perhaps matches TRBD2 (6 bases). Germline V gives CDR1 MNHEY, CDR2 SVGAGI. V lost 4 bases, J lost 5 bases, and 15 bases lay in between. The CDR3 runs 14 residues.